This is a list of T cell receptor beta chains from one sample in a study of OX40 agonist ivuxolimab in advanced cancers. Clones were sequenced by immunoSEQ multiplex PCR, and TCRdb holds only the in-frame ones, with some missing. The sample has some 80,000 clones; more than 90% are singletons. The sample was CD4+ or CD8+ T cells sorted from blood, taken in a trial of the OX40 agonist ivuxolimab. The receptors stem from an adult with an advanced solid tumor such as melanoma, head and neck, liver or kidney cancer. Both conserved end residues are part of each CDR3.

v_call cdr3_aa
TRBV20-1 CSALSHLGYTF
TRBV9 CASNSGTDEKLFF
TRBV5-4 CASSLGDRGVGGELFF
TRBV7-3 CASSPGAGDRQYF
TRBV14 CASSQVGGPSQETQYF
TRBV7-9 CASSYGTHSNQPQHF
TRBV4-1 CASIHIPTATNEKLFF
TRBV11-1 CASSHLTSGGANTGELFF
TRBV10-3 CAISAGPANGNTIYF
TRBV19 CASSRTPQGAPGEQYF
TRBV30 CAWSVPGRDRQFF
TRBV6-1 CSAGDRGKSIQYF
TRBV11-3 CASSSLGTGGAAGYNEQFF
TRBV7-3 CASSPGLPADTQYF
TRBV15 CATSPGAQNMNTEAFF
TRBV5-5 CASSFLGRAENTIYF